This paragraph covers one TCR beta chain sequence. CDR1 LNHDA and CDR2 SQIVND come from the germline V gene (reference sequence). The CDR3 sequence is 15 residues long. The ends were cut back, 2 bases at V and 6 bases at J, with 11 bases in the middle. The source of the sample is a study of T cells after somatic rescue of genetic block. The data were produced by immunoSEQ multiplex PCR, yet TCRdb's version contains in-frame clones alone and is incomplete. The data show some 74,000 clones, under 95% seen once. This chain connects TRBV19 to TRBJ1-6, with D uncertain. The sample taken for sequencing was peripheral blood mononuclear cells (PBMCs). This clonotype was obtained from a man aged 25 to 45. CDR3 protein: CASSIFGPPNSPLHF. CDR3 coding DNA: TGTGCCAGTAGTATATTTGGGCCCCCTAATTCACCCCTCCACTTT.